This record looks at one TCR beta chain sequence and its context. Its target is not known. The sample belongs to a study of OX40 agonist ivuxolimab in advanced cancers. The overall study: Subjects had a mean age of roughly 57 years, with a range of roughly 20 to 79; roughly 83% were male. Having had anti-PD-1, anti-PD-L1 or anti-CTLA-4 therapy before was allowed, and roughly 40% had some.

Drawing of blood for sampling happened at baseline, at cycle 4 day 1, and at cycle 7 day 1. The data were produced by immunoSEQ multiplex PCR, yet TCRdb's version contains in-frame clones alone and is incomplete. This sample has approximately 80,000 clones, with roughly 91% found just once. Overall study findings and caveats: At 0.1 to 3.0 mg/kg and by week 6, clonal expansion occurred in CD4+ and CD8+ blood T cells.

Trimming stripped 5 bases from V and 2 bases from J, with 19 bases between. CDR3 length: 16 residues. Germline-derived CDR1 and CDR2 are PRHDT and FYEKMQ (reference sequence). Here the sequenced sample was CD4+ or CD8+ T cells sorted from blood, taken in a trial of the OX40 agonist ivuxolimab. The chain couples TRBV13 to TRBJ2-7, with D unclear. The source is an adult with an advanced solid tumor such as melanoma, head and neck, liver or kidney cancer. The CDR3 DNA reads as TGTGCCAGCAGCCCCAAGATGGGGTGGGGAACCTACGAGCAGTACTTC. Translating it yields CASSPKMGWGTYEQYF.